One sample yielded the 12 T cell receptor beta chains listed below, sequenced in a study of glioma-infiltrating T cells. Using RNA template, CDR3s of TCR alpha and beta were amplified with iRepertoire arm-PCR. TCRdb re-called the multiplex PCR reads with MiXCR, one entry per CDR3 protein. The sample lists fewer than 55,000 distinct CDR3 sequences, about 22% seen once, with approximately 6.4% in the top ten. Material for sequencing was glioma tissue, nonneoplastic brain tissue, or PBMCs (not recorded which). The receptors shown here come from a human donor with low-grade glioma or glioblastoma, undergoing nonglioma brain surgery, or in good health (not recorded which).

This clonotype was detected many times. This chain's CDR3 is CASSRGAFTDTQYF. CDR3 coding DNA: TGTGCCAGCAGCCGAGGGGCCTTCACAGATACGCAGTATTTT. The chain couples TRBV6-1 to TRBJ2-3, with D perhaps TRBD1 or TRBD2 (5 bases each). The V end lost 6 bases, the J end lost 2 bases, and 12 bases lay between the germline ends. Per the germline V gene, CDR1 is MNHNS and CDR2 is SASEGT. The CDR3 spans 14 residues.

This clonotype was counted ten times or more. This rearrangement joins TRBV28 to TRBJ2-7; 8 bases align to TRBD1. V dropped 6 bases and J dropped 4; count of bases not matched to a gene: 8. Germline lookup yields CDR1 MDHEN and CDR2 SYDVKM. This CDR3 region has 14 residues. The CDR3, as DNA: TGTGCCAGCAGCCCAGCAGGGGGCGGGTACGAGCAGTACTTC. It encodes CASSPAGGGYEQYF.

The sample holds many counts of this clonotype. This chain joins TRBV28 and TRBJ2-1; weak D call: TRBD1 (6 bases). Germline values: CDR1 MDHEN, CDR2 SYDVKM. This CDR3 is 15 amino acids long. The V and J ends lost 5 bases and 4 bases respectively, with 15 bases between them. In DNA form, the CDR3 reads TGTGCCAGCAGTCCGCCGGGACAACCATACAATGAGCAGTTCTTC. Its protein is CASSPPGQPYNEQFF.

This clonotype occurred many times. Its ends do not fully match the called genes, so a read error is possible. The chain employs TRBV7-9 and TRBJ2-1; 9 bases map to TRBD1. The CDR3 length is 15 residues. CDR1 is SEHNR, CDR2 FQNEAQ, per germline (reference sequence). This CDR3 is CASSTGTGSRDERFF. CDR3 DNA: TGTGCCAGCAGCACCGGGACAGGGTCCCGCGATGAGCGGTTCTTC. Together with reference TRBV7-9 and TRBJ2-1, the CDR3 gives the full variable domain: DTGVSQNPRHKITKRGQNVTFRCDPISEHNRLYWYRQTLGQGPEFLTYFQNEAQLEKSRLLSDRFSAERPKGSFSTLEIQRTEQGDSAMYLCASSTGTGSRDERFFGPGTRLTVL.

This clonotype was seen at least ten times. V usage is TRBV6-1 and J usage is TRBJ2-5, with D maybe TRBD1 (6 bases). Germline assignment: CDR1 MNHNS and CDR2 SASEGT. The CDR3 is 15 residues long. The V end was cut by 7 bases, the J end by 2 bases, with 17 bases between. In DNA, the CDR3 is TGTGCCAGCACCTTGTCAGGGGCCCTTCAAGAGACCCAGTACTTC. It yields the protein CASTLSGALQETQYF.

The rearrangement joins TRBV12-3 or TRBV12-4 to TRBJ2-5; the match to TRBD1 covers 8 bases. The CDR3 is 18 residues long. With V trimmed by 2 bases and J by 4 bases, 15 bases remained unmatched. CDR3 bases: TGTGCCAGCAGTTTATCAATCGGGCCAGGGGGCCAGGGAGAGACCCAGTACTTC. Translation: CASSLSIGPGGQGETQYF.

This clonotype appeared many times. V gene TRBV2 combines with J gene TRBJ1-1; the D is unclear. Germline loops: CDR1 SNHLY, CDR2 FYNNEI. The CDR3 is made up of 14 amino acids. Deletions cut 7 bases from V and 0 bases from J, with 12 bases between. In nucleotides, the CDR3 is TGTGCCAGCATTAGCTCCAACATGAACACTGAAGCTTTCTTT. It encodes CASISSNMNTEAFF.

For this clonotype: This clone may be a read error of a much larger clone one base away. The genes are TRBV2 and TRBJ1-1; tentative D call: TRBD1 (6 bases). Looked up from germline, CDR1 is SNHLY and CDR2 is FYNNEI. The CDR3 is 12 residues long. Trimming stripped 5 bases from V and 6 bases from J, with 10 bases between. The CDR3 DNA is TGTGCCAGCAGTCACTGGACAGCTGAAGCTTTCTTT. Its translation is CASSHWTAEAFF.

This clonotype was detected ten times or more. The V call is TRBV19, the J call TRBJ2-3; D not resolved. The CDR3 extends over 11 amino acids. In germline, CDR1 is LNHDA, CDR2 SQIVND (reference sequence). Trimming stripped 1 base from V and 6 bases from J, with 2 bases between. The CDR3 region has the DNA TGTGCCAGTAGTATAGGTGATACGCAGTATTTT. It encodes CASSIGDTQYF.

This clonotype was seen only once. The limits of the CDR3 on the DNA are not certain, so only TCRdb's listed CDR3 is given. The V and J genes are TRBV20-1 and TRBJ2-1; TRBD2 is taken as the D call from the table, unchecked against the DNA. Germline values: CDR1 DFQATT, CDR2 SNEGSKA (reference sequence). The CDR3 extends over 16 residues, inclusive of both ends. CDR3 region: CSASSVASGSVYEQSF.

This clonotype was detected ten times or more. The rearrangement joins TRBV14 to TRBJ1-4, with a weak D call TRBD1 (6 bases). V dropped 1 base and J dropped 2 bases, with 8 bases sitting between them. This CDR3 spans 15 amino acids. The germline CDR1 and CDR2 sequences are SGHDN and FVKESK. The CDR3, as DNA: TGTGCCAGCAGCCAAGTCCAGGGGACTAATGAAAAACTGTTTTTT. Translating it yields CASSQVQGTNEKLFF.

This clonotype showed up many times. The chain links TRBV20-1 to TRBJ1-5; D is ambiguous. This CDR3 is 13 amino acids long. The V and J ends lost 6 bases and 2 bases respectively, with 11 bases between them. Germline V gene sequence: CDR1 DFQATT, CDR2 SNEGSKA (reference sequence). Written as DNA, the CDR3 is TGCAGTGCGAGGGCATCGGGCAATCAGCCCCAGCATTTT. Protein: CSARASGNQPQHF.